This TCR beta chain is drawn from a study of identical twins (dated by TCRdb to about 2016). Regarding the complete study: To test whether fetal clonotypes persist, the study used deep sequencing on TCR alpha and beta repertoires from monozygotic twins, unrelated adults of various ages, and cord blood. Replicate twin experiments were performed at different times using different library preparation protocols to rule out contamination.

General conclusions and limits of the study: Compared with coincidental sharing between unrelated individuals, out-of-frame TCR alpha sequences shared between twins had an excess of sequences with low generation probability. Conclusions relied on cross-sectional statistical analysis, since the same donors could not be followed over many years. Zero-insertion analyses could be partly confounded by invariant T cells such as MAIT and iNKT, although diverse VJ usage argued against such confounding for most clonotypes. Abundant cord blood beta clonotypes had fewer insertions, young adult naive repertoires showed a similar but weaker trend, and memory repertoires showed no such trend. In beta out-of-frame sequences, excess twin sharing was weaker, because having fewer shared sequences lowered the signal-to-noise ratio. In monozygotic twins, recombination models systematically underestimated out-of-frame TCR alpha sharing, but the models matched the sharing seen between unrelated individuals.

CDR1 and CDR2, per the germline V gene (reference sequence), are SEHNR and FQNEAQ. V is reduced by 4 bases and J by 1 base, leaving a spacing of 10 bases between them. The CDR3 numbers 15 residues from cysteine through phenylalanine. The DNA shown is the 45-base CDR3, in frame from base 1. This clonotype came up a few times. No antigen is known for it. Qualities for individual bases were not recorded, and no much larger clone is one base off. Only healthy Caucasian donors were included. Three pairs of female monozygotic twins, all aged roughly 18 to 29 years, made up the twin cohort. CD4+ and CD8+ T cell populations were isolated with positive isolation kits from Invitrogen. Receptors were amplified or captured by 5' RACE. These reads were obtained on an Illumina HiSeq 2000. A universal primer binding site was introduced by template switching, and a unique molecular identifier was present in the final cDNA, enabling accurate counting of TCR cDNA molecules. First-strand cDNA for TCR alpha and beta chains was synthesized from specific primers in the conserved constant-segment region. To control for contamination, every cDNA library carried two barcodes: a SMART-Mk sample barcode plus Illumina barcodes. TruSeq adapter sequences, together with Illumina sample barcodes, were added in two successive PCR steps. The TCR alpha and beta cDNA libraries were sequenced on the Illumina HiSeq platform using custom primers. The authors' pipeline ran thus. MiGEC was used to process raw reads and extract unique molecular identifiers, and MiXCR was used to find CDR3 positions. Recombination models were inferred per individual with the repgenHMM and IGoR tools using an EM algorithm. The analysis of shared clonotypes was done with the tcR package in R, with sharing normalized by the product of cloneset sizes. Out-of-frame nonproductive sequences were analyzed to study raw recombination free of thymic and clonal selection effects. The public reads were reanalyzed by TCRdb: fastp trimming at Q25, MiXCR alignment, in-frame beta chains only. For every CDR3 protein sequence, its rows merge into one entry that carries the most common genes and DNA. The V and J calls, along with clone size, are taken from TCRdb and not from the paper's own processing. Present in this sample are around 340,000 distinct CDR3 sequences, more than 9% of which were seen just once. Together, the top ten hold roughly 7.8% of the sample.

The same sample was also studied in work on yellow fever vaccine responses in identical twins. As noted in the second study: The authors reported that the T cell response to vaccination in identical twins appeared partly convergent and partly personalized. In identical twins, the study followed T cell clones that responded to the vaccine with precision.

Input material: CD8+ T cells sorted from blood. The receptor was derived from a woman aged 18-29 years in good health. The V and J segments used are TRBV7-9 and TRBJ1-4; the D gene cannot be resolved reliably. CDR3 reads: CASSSPRGTNEKLFF. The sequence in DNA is TGTGCCAGCAGCTCTCCGCGGGGAACTAATGAAAAACTGTTTTTT.